This T cell receptor beta chain was identified in a study of CD8 T cells in Susac syndrome (dated by TCRdb to between 2018 and 2020). Regarding the research as a whole: Of the Susac syndrome patients who were sequenced, fewer than ten were in clinical remission while more than five had clinically active disease. At the time of blood withdrawal, Susac syndrome patients were either therapy-naive, taking corticosteroids (with some also receiving IVIg), or on IVIg alone. Repertoire sequencing was used to test whether CD8+ T cell activation and differentiation in Susac syndrome was antigen driven. Summary of the overall study and its limitations: In patients with Susac syndrome, the CD4+ T cell repertoire showed no detectable clonal expansion. The number of individuals in the TCR sequencing and HLA analysis was acknowledged as relatively small.

Sequences SNHLY (CDR1) and FYNNEI (CDR2) are obtained from the germline V gene. The CDR3 runs 13 residues from the cysteine to the phenylalanine. Just CDR3 DNA is preserved here, 39 bases in frame from base 1. V is shortened by 9 bases, J by 4 bases, and the region joining them spans 13 bases. Points on this clonotype: Its recognized antigen is unknown. No per-base quality is available; no much larger clone lies one base away.

Peripheral blood CD8+ and CD4+ T cells from healthy donors, Susac syndrome patients and multiple sclerosis patients were profiled by high-throughput TCR beta sequencing. The Susac syndrome patients fulfilled recently defined diagnostic criteria for definite or probable disease. CD8+ TEMRA cells were enriched by FACS, while bulk CD8+ and CD4+ T cells were purified by magnetic negative isolation. Blood was collected in EDTA tubes and processed within 24 hours, with PBMCs isolated through density gradient centrifugation. PBMCs intended for TCR sequencing were frozen in liquid nitrogen and were later thawed in a 37 degrees C water bath. The sorted or isolated CD4+, CD8+ and CD8+ TEMRA cells reached a purity of at least 90%. RNA was extracted with the RNeasy kit and roughly 0.5 to 1 ug was reverse transcribed using random hexamers. TCR beta CDR3 regions were amplified with the immunoSEQ multiplex PCR assay covering 54 Vbeta and 13 Jbeta segments. To correct PCR amplification bias, a synthetic template baseline was used for both primer optimization and computational correction. The original methods were these. Only productive sequences were kept, with reads annotated to V, D and J genes according to IMGT and analyzed in immunoSEQ Analyzer. Clonality was computed as one minus Shannon entropy normalized by log2 of the number of productive unique sequences. For each patient and control, public and private clones were evaluated within the 100 most prevalent clones. Susac-specific clones were defined as absent from healthy and MS cohorts, around 980 published viral clones and other ImmuneACCESS disease sequences. The public sequencing data were trimmed at Q25 with fastp and processed into clonotypes with MiXCR by TCRdb, which kept only in-frame beta chains. Rows matching on CDR3 protein sequence are summarized as one entry with the most common DNA and genes. The V and J calls, along with clone size, are taken from TCRdb and not from the paper's own processing. The sample includes some 200,000 distinct CDR3 sequences, with 95% observed a single time. Around 0.096% of the sample rests with the top ten.

The V gene is TRBV2 and the J gene is TRBJ2-1, with the identity of the D gene unclear. Sequenced: CD4+ T cells from PBMCs. The source of this sequence is a human donor with Susac syndrome. The CDR3 corresponds to CARASGGYNEQFF. The sequenced DNA: TGTGCCAGGGCCTCGGGTGGATACAATGAGCAGTTCTTC.